The T cell receptor beta chain under discussion was sequenced for a study of cytomegalovirus exposure and HLA in healthy donors. Notes on the study in general: Some TCR beta chains (over 150 of them) were listed as cytomegalovirus-associated. The CMV antigen specificity of a few CMV-associated chains was confirmed through in vitro analysis.

Sequenced by immunoSEQ multiplex PCR; TCRdb stores in-frame clones only, minus some. Of 90,000 or so clones detected, roughly 85% appear once; the ten largest clones hold approximately 20%. With regard to this clone: Its matching antigen is unknown.

Germline lookup yields CDR1 MNHEY and CDR2 SMNVEV (reference sequence). V lost 4 bases to trimming and J lost 5 bases, with 6 bases between them. The length of the CDR3 is 11 residues. This chain joins TRBV27 and TRBJ2-7, with D perhaps TRBD2 (6 bases). The sequence was obtained from a man aged 18 to 29 in good health and CMV-seropositive. What was sequenced was PBMCs. The CDR3 DNA sequence: TGTGCCAGCAGTTGGGGGGACGAGCAGTACTTC. This codes for CASSWGDEQYF.